This record covers a single T cell receptor beta chain. The antigen is not known. Treatment denoted: oral pan-JAK inhibitor, 5-10 mg twice daily. This entry belongs to a study of CD8+ T cells in alopecia areata. The CDR3 has 14 amino acids. Looked up from germline, CDR1 is SGHNT and CDR2 is YYREEE (reference sequence). J gave up 2 bases and V 4 bases, and 5 bases lay outside the gene matches. The study, taken as a whole, reports: While tofacitinib was given, many expanded lesional clones persisted in scalp and blood. Normal skin's resident alphabeta T cells are also sequenced in scalp samples.

In each case, RNA was isolated and then reverse transcribed into cDNA as the sequencing template. The method was immunoSEQ multiplex PCR; TCRdb's version includes in-frame clones alone and lacks a portion of them. This sample has about 190,000 clones, with 45% to 75% found just once. The chain has TRBV5-4 and TRBJ2-7; the match to TRBD1 covers 8 bases. Here the sequenced sample was CD4+ T cells sorted from blood, taken at week 4, from a patient treated with tofacitinib. The receptor was isolated from a human donor with alopecia areata. CDR3 loop: CASSPQDRAYEQYF. For the CDR3, the DNA is TGTGCCAGCAGCCCCCAGGACAGGGCCTACGAGCAGTACTTC.